Here is one TCR beta chain with its context. Its antigen is still unknown. This sample stems from a study of T cells in localized non-small cell lung cancer. Whole-study results and caveats: Among the tissues sampled, uninvolved adjacent lung had the highest T cell clonality, above tumor.

The repertoire was sequenced with immunoSEQ multiplex PCR; TCRdb's copy has only in-frame clones and lacks some. The repertoire holds roughly 38,000 clones, with about 88% as singletons. Germline V gives CDR1 GTSNPN, CDR2 SVGIG (reference sequence). V shed 0 bases and J shed 4 bases, with 15 bases lying between them. CDR3 size: 15 residues. The chain joins TRBV30 to TRBJ2-5; tentatively, D is TRBD1 (6 bases). This TCR derives from a female donor aged 60 or older with stage I squamous cell lung carcinoma. This material consisted of peripheral blood, taken before any cancer treatment. CDR3 sequence (DNA): TGTGCCTGGAGTGTACGGGTGGGGGCAGGAGAGACCCAGTACTTC. This encodes CAWSVRVGAGETQYF. The whole variable domain, filled in from reference TRBV30 and TRBJ2-5, reads SQTIHQWPATLVQPVGSPLSLECTVEGTSNPNLYWYRQAAGRGLQLLFYSVGIGQISSEVPQNLSASRPQDRQFILSSKKLLLSDSGFYLCAWSVRVGAGETQYFGPGTRLLVL.